Listed below are T cell receptor beta chains from one sample, sequenced in a study of T cell responses to AZD1222 COVID-19 vaccine. This table comes from immunoSEQ multiplex PCR, and its TCRdb copy is limited to in-frame clones, with some not included. The table lists 130,000 to 150,000 clones, under 95% of them singletons, with 5.2% in the top ten. Sequenced material: peripheral blood, taken on day 0 of AZD1222 vaccination. These receptors came from an adult in good health. Each CDR3 is given with its conserved first and last residue. The D gene is left open where the match is weak. Clone size is shown for a subset of rows, as once, few, many or a class of expanded clone.

cdr3_nt	cdr3_aa	j_call	clone_size	d_call	v_call
TGTGCCAGCAGTCTCCCGGGACGAGTGGAGACCCAGTACTTC	CASSLPGRVETQYF	TRBJ2-5	.	.	TRBV28
TGTGCCAGCAGCTTACCCAACCGGGACAGTCGAGGGACAGATACGCAGTATTTT	CASSLPNRDSRGTDTQYF	TRBJ2-3	.	TRBD1	TRBV11-2
TGTGCCAGCAGCCAACAGAGAAGCTCTGGAAACACCATATATTTT	CASSQQRSSGNTIYF	TRBJ1-3	.	.	TRBV4-2
TGTGCCAGCAGCCAACTGGGGACTGGGGCCAACGTCCTGACTTTC	CASSQLGTGANVLTF	TRBJ2-6	.	.	TRBV5-4
TGCAGCGTTCCTACAGGGCCGGGCACAGATACGCAGTATTTT	CSVPTGPGTDTQYF	TRBJ2-3	.	.	TRBV29-1
TGTGCCAGCAGTTTGGGCAGGTCTCAGCCTACCGGGGAGCTGTTTTTT	CASSLGRSQPTGELFF	TRBJ2-2	.	.	TRBV27
TGTGCCAGCAGTTCCGGGACACACCCGAGAATGGATACGCAGTATTTT	CASSSGTHPRMDTQYF	TRBJ2-3	.	.	TRBV28
TGTGCCAGCAGCCCGAACAGGCAGCCCCAGCATTTT	CASSPNRQPQHF	TRBJ1-5	.	.	TRBV5-6
TGTGCCAGCAGCTGGCGACGGGGAGAAGGTGAAAAACTGTTTTTT	CASSWRRGEGEKLFF	TRBJ1-4	.	.	TRBV7-2
TGTGCCAGCAGTTTCTCGACGCTTGAGCAGTTCTTC	CASSFSTLEQFF	TRBJ2-1	.	.	TRBV12-3/TRBV12-4
TGTGCAAGTCGCTTACTGCCGACCGCTCATTACAATGAGCAGTTCTTC	CASRLLPTAHYNEQFF	TRBJ2-1	.	.	TRBV12-2
TGTGCCAGTAGTGGACAAAATAATTCACCCCTCCACTTT	CASSGQNNSPLHF	TRBJ1-6	.	.	TRBV19
TGTGCCTGGAGATTGGCGTTGGGCACTGAAGCTTTCTTT	CAWRLALGTEAFF	TRBJ1-1	once	.	TRBV30
TGTGCCAGCACCCCCCTTATGGGTCAGCCCCAGCATTTT	CASTPLMGQPQHF	TRBJ1-5	once	.	TRBV12-1
TGCGCCAGCAGCCAGGACCGGGACACCTACAATGAGCAGTTCTTC	CASSQDRDTYNEQFF	TRBJ2-1	.	.	TRBV4-3
TGTGCCAGCAGCTTAACGGGGAACACCGGGGAGCTGTTTTTT	CASSLTGNTGELFF	TRBJ2-2	.	.	TRBV11-3
TGTGCCAGCAGCTTACGGCTCAGCTCGAACACCGGGGAGCTGTTTTTT	CASSLRLSSNTGELFF	TRBJ2-2	.	.	TRBV11-2
TGTGCCAGTATCCCCTCCTGGGGCAGGGGGCAGAATGGCTACACCTTC	CASIPSWGRGQNGYTF	TRBJ1-2	.	TRBD1	TRBV19
TGCAGCGTTGAGACCACAGGGGAGGCTCCCTATGGCTACACCTTC	CSVETTGEAPYGYTF	TRBJ1-2	once	TRBD1	TRBV29-1
TGTGCCAGTGTTAACAGGGATAACTATGGCTACACCTTC	CASVNRDNYGYTF	TRBJ1-2	.	.	TRBV19
TGTGCCAGCAGTTCCGGGACAGGGGGTTACAATGAGCAGTTCTTC	CASSSGTGGYNEQFF	TRBJ2-1	once	TRBD1	TRBV27
TGCGCCAGCAGCTTGGGGGGACTCGGCACAGATACGCAGTATTTT	CASSLGGLGTDTQYF	TRBJ2-3	.	.	TRBV5-1
TGTGCCAGCAGTTACTCGACGGGATACGAGCAGTACTTC	CASSYSTGYEQYF	TRBJ2-7	.	.	TRBV6-5
TGTGCCAGCAGTTTTCGGCCGCCCGGGTCACCCCTCCACTTT	CASSFRPPGSPLHF	TRBJ1-6	.	.	TRBV27
TGTGCCAGTAGTATCGAGCACAGGGGGCAAGGAAACACCATATATTTT	CASSIEHRGQGNTIYF	TRBJ1-3	.	TRBD1	TRBV19
TGCGCCAGCAGCCAAGCCGGCCACCCGGCAGATACGCAGTATTTT	CASSQAGHPADTQYF	TRBJ2-3	.	.	TRBV4-3
TGTGCCAGCAGCCAAGATGCAGGGGCACACAATGAGCAGTTCTTC	CASSQDAGAHNEQFF	TRBJ2-1	few	.	TRBV4-2
TGTGCCAGCAGCACCACGGCGGGGGGGCAGCACGAGCAGTACTTC	CASSTTAGGQHEQYF	TRBJ2-7	once	TRBD2	TRBV7-2
TGTGCCAGCAGCTTGCTGGGTACCGGGGAGCTGTTTTTT	CASSLLGTGELFF	TRBJ2-2	once	.	TRBV11-2
TGTGCCAGCACCGAAGAGGGACAGGGATGGGGTGGCTACACCTTC	CASTEEGQGWGGYTF	TRBJ1-2	.	TRBD1	TRBV6-5
TGCGCCAGCAGCCAACCAAGTCTAGGGTTCGCAGATACGCAGTATTTT	CASSQPSLGFADTQYF	TRBJ2-3	.	.	TRBV4-1
TGTGCCAGCAGTACACAGGGGGGGTTAAATCAGCCCCAGCATTTT	CASSTQGGLNQPQHF	TRBJ1-5	.	TRBD1	TRBV28
TGTGCCAGCAGTTCCCGGGGACGGGATAATTCACCCCTCCACTTT	CASSSRGRDNSPLHF	TRBJ1-6	.	.	TRBV6-2/TRBV6-3
TGTGCCAGCAGTGCCGAAGCGGGCCAGCCCCAGCATTTT	CASSAEAGQPQHF	TRBJ1-5	.	.	TRBV6-2/TRBV6-3
TGTGCCAGCAGACTGAATTTCGGGACAGGGGTGTATACCGGGGAGCTGTTTTTT	CASRLNFGTGVYTGELFF	TRBJ2-2	.	TRBD1	TRBV27
TGTGCCAGCAGCTCAGGGGGGGGGCGCGAGCAGTACTTC	CASSSGGGREQYF	TRBJ2-7	.	.	TRBV7-6
TGCGCCAGCAGCTTGTACAGGGCAACGAACACTGAAGCTTTCTTT	CASSLYRATNTEAFF	TRBJ1-1	once	.	TRBV5-1
TGTGCCAGCAGTCCGGGGGCGCCTCCTAGGAAAAACACCATATATTTT	CASSPGAPPRKNTIYF	TRBJ1-3	.	.	TRBV5-4
TGTGCCAGTACTCATCGGGAAGGGATCTTTAACTATGGCTACACCTTC	CASTHREGIFNYGYTF	TRBJ1-2	.	.	TRBV19
TGTGCCACCAGCAGACTTACTCGGGACCTCACTGAAGCTTTCTTT	CATSRLTRDLTEAFF	TRBJ1-1	once	.	TRBV15
TGTGCCAGCAGCCCAAGGGACGGTCGGTATAATTCACCCCTCCACTTT	CASSPRDGRYNSPLHF	TRBJ1-6	.	.	TRBV7-9
TGTGCCAGCAGCCGGGACAGGGGAGACGAGCAGTACTTC	CASSRDRGDEQYF	TRBJ2-7	.	TRBD1	TRBV28